Listed below are T cell receptor beta chains from one sample, sequenced in a study of T cell responses to AZD1222 COVID-19 vaccine. Libraries were prepared by immunoSEQ multiplex PCR; TCRdb keeps only in-frame clonotypes and omits some of them. The sample comprises 100,000 to 150,000 clones, about 86% of which are singletons, and roughly 15% rests with the top ten. Sequenced material: peripheral blood, taken 28 days after the second AZD1222 dose. Receptors originate from an adult who received the AZD1222 COVID-19 vaccine. Each CDR3 is given with its conserved first and last residue. Fields, in order: V gene, CDR3 length, CDR3 protein.

V gene: TRBV10-3
CDR3 length: 16
CDR3 protein: CAISIMTGTTNYGYTF

V gene: TRBV19
CDR3 length: 16
CDR3 protein: CASSISAGGSYNEQFF

V gene: TRBV7-3
CDR3 length: 15
CDR3 protein: CASSLSLAGGDEQFF

V gene: TRBV5-5
CDR3 length: 16
CDR3 protein: CASSPNVAPLNEKLFF

V gene: TRBV4-3
CDR3 length: 17
CDR3 protein: CASSQGVGGQGVTEAFF

V gene: TRBV7-9
CDR3 length: 17
CDR3 protein: CASSPGTPGGVGNTIYF

V gene: TRBV27
CDR3 length: 15
CDR3 protein: CASSATGPPLYEQYF

V gene: TRBV7-9
CDR3 length: 13
CDR3 protein: CASSLGVQNTIYF

V gene: TRBV6-1
CDR3 length: 12
CDR3 protein: CASSETSLKQFF

V gene: TRBV4-1
CDR3 length: 15
CDR3 protein: CASSLGLAGSYEQYF

V gene: TRBV10-3
CDR3 length: 14
CDR3 protein: CAIKGDSYNSPLHF

V gene: TRBV6-6
CDR3 length: 14
CDR3 protein: CASSYNTGDEKLFF

V gene: TRBV19
CDR3 length: 15
CDR3 protein: CASSIYQGMNTEAFF

V gene: TRBV28
CDR3 length: 15
CDR3 protein: CASSALTGYNEKLFF

V gene: TRBV9
CDR3 length: 15
CDR3 protein: CASSVAAGATGEQYF

V gene: TRBV6-1
CDR3 length: 15
CDR3 protein: CASSEEVAGGNEQFF

V gene: TRBV11-2
CDR3 length: 16
CDR3 protein: CASSLVFGTANYGYTF

V gene: TRBV6-5
CDR3 length: 13
CDR3 protein: CASSYRDNTEAFF

V gene: TRBV6-2/TRBV6-3
CDR3 length: 14
CDR3 protein: CASSSRTGVYGYTF

V gene: TRBV11-2
CDR3 length: 16
CDR3 protein: CASSSFTGPLQGGYTF

V gene: TRBV4-3
CDR3 length: 15
CDR3 protein: CASSQERKGVGEQFF

V gene: TRBV29-1
CDR3 length: 12
CDR3 protein: CSVPAGGNEQFF

V gene: TRBV10-3
CDR3 length: 15
CDR3 protein: CAISVRDSLNTEAFF

V gene: TRBV27
CDR3 length: 16
CDR3 protein: CASSLGWGAPTYEQYF

V gene: TRBV10-3
CDR3 length: 14
CDR3 protein: CAISESVSNQPQHF

V gene: TRBV10-3
CDR3 length: 18
CDR3 protein: CAISGGTANRDLNRGAVF

V gene: TRBV27
CDR3 length: 14
CDR3 protein: CASGQQGKGDEQYF

V gene: TRBV27
CDR3 length: 16
CDR3 protein: CASSLGLAAATYEQYF

V gene: TRBV30
CDR3 length: 13
CDR3 protein: CAWSVQFNYGYTF

V gene: TRBV3-1/TRBV3-2
CDR3 length: 15
CDR3 protein: CASSQYTGMGSSLHF

V gene: TRBV19
CDR3 length: 14
CDR3 protein: CASTTWDANEKLFF

V gene: TRBV7-9
CDR3 length: 14
CDR3 protein: CASSLGGLQETQYF

V gene: TRBV6-5
CDR3 length: 13
CDR3 protein: CASTLSAHRAQHF

V gene: TRBV2
CDR3 length: 15
CDR3 protein: CASSATSGNPSEQFF

V gene: TRBV18
CDR3 length: 14
CDR3 protein: CASTQGLSNQPQHF

V gene: TRBV10-3
CDR3 length: 13
CDR3 protein: CAISAAEGEKLFF

V gene: TRBV7-2
CDR3 length: 13
CDR3 protein: CASSSSNSYEQYF